The rows below give T cell receptor beta chains drawn from one sample of a study of cytomegalovirus exposure and HLA in healthy donors. TCRdb's copy holds only in-frame clones and misses some; the assay was immunoSEQ multiplex PCR. The table records around 150,000 clones, 70% to 75% of them present only once. Sequencing was done on a sample of PBMCs. The receptors shown here come from a man between 18 and 35 years old in good health and CMV-seropositive. Both conserved end residues are part of each CDR3. Fields, in order: clone size, V gene, D gene, J gene, CDR3 protein, CDR3 DNA. D genes are given only for firm matches. Clone size is given for some rows only: seen once, a few or many times, or a class if the clone is expanded.

size: NA
V: TRBV7-2
D: NA
J: TRBJ1-3
CDR3: CASSLGGREFWGNTIYF
DNA: TGTGCCAGCAGCTTAGGAGGGAGGGAGTTTTGGGGAAACACCATATATTTT

size: once
V: TRBV28
D: NA
J: TRBJ1-5
CDR3: CATSRLGRQVDQPQHF
DNA: TGTGCCACCTCTCGATTGGGGAGACAGGTCGATCAGCCCCAGCATTTT

size: NA
V: TRBV12-5
D: TRBD1
J: TRBJ2-2
CDR3: CASGSGTGGITGELFF
DNA: TGTGCTAGTGGTTCCGGGACAGGGGGGATCACCGGGGAGCTGTTTTTT

size: few
V: TRBV7-9
D: TRBD1
J: TRBJ2-1
CDR3: CASSTGQGAYNEQFF
DNA: TGTGCCAGCAGCACCGGACAGGGGGCCTACAATGAGCAGTTCTTC

size: once
V: TRBV5-1
D: NA
J: TRBJ1-2
CDR3: CASSLGSGEDYGYTF
DNA: TGCGCCAGCAGCTTGGGTTCGGGGGAAGACTATGGCTACACCTTC

size: NA
V: TRBV7-3
D: NA
J: TRBJ1-1
CDR3: CASSPGMNTEAFF
DNA: TGTGCCAGCAGCCCGGGGATGAACACTGAAGCTTTCTTT

size: NA
V: TRBV6-5
D: NA
J: TRBJ1-1
CDR3: CASSYSTGEAFF
DNA: TGTGCCAGCAGTTACTCGACGGGGGAAGCTTTCTTT

size: NA
V: TRBV9
D: TRBD2
J: TRBJ2-1
CDR3: CASSSGTSGTILYNEQFF
DNA: TGTGCCAGCAGCTCCGGGACTAGCGGGACAATCTTATACAATGAGCAGTTCTTC

size: NA
V: TRBV18
D: TRBD2
J: TRBJ2-3
CDR3: CASSEAAAGPTDTQYF
DNA: TGTGCCAGCTCCGAGGCGGCAGCGGGGCCCACAGATACGCAGTATTTT

size: NA
V: TRBV7-2
D: NA
J: TRBJ1-1
CDR3: CASRKQENTEAFF
DNA: TGTGCCAGCAGGAAACAGGAGAACACTGAAGCTTTCTTT

size: once
V: TRBV2
D: TRBD1
J: TRBJ1-4
CDR3: CARRSRDSLNEKLFF
DNA: TGTGCCAGGCGTAGTCGGGACAGCCTTAATGAAAAACTGTTTTTT

size: NA
V: TRBV5-1
D: TRBD2
J: TRBJ2-1
CDR3: CASSPGGWDEQFF
DNA: TGCGCCAGCAGCCCGGGAGGCTGGGATGAGCAGTTCTTC

size: NA
V: TRBV19
D: NA
J: TRBJ2-5
CDR3: CASSPSRETQYF
DNA: TGTGCCAGTAGTCCTAGTAGGGAGACCCAGTACTTC

size: NA
V: TRBV10-3
D: TRBD1
J: TRBJ1-5
CDR3: CAISQTGGSSNQPQHF
DNA: TGTGCCATTTCCCAGACAGGGGGTTCTAGCAATCAGCCCCAGCATTTT

size: NA
V: TRBV5-1
D: NA
J: TRBJ1-4
CDR3: CASSSTGRSNEKLFF
DNA: TGCGCCAGCAGCTCGACAGGACGATCTAATGAAAAACTGTTTTTT

size: NA
V: TRBV7-8
D: TRBD1
J: TRBJ1-1
CDR3: CASSFPLTGGNTEAFF
DNA: TGTGCCAGCAGCTTTCCTCTTACAGGGGGGAACACTGAAGCTTTCTTT

size: NA
V: TRBV6-1
D: TRBD1
J: TRBJ2-1
CDR3: CASSEAEQGADEQFF
DNA: TGTGCCAGCAGTGAAGCCGAACAGGGGGCCGATGAGCAGTTCTTC

size: NA
V: TRBV2
D: NA
J: TRBJ2-1
CDR3: CASSGPRRAGNEQFF
DNA: TGTGCCAGCAGTGGTCCACGGAGGGCCGGGAATGAGCAGTTCTTC

size: NA
V: TRBV6-5
D: TRBD1
J: TRBJ1-2
CDR3: CASRGDRESLGYTF
DNA: TGTGCCAGCAGGGGGGACAGGGAATCTCTTGGCTACACCTTC

size: NA
V: TRBV7-8
D: TRBD1
J: TRBJ2-3
CDR3: CASSLRTGGRTDTQYF
DNA: TGTGCCAGCAGCCTACGGACAGGGGGCAGGACAGATACGCAGTATTTT

size: NA
V: TRBV5-6
D: TRBD2
J: TRBJ2-5
CDR3: CASSKGLLAGVEETQYF
DNA: TGTGCCAGCAGCAAGGGTCTTCTAGCGGGAGTGGAAGAGACCCAGTACTTC

size: NA
V: TRBV28
D: TRBD1
J: TRBJ2-6
CDR3: CASGLGTGALGANVLTF
DNA: TGTGCCAGCGGGCTTGGGACAGGGGCGCTTGGGGCCAACGTCCTGACTTTC

size: NA
V: TRBV5-4
D: NA
J: TRBJ2-2
CDR3: CASSLDGAVRSTGELFF
DNA: TGTGCCAGCAGCTTGGATGGGGCAGTAAGGTCGACCGGGGAGCTGTTTTTT

size: few
V: TRBV19
D: TRBD1
J: TRBJ1-5
CDR3: CASSITGGRSQPQHF
DNA: TGTGCCAGTAGTATAACAGGGGGCAGGAGTCAGCCCCAGCATTTT

size: many
V: TRBV6-1
D: NA
J: TRBJ1-1
CDR3: CASSDLPHEAFF
DNA: TGTGCCAGCTCAGACTTACCGCATGAAGCTTTCTTT

size: NA
V: TRBV27
D: TRBD2
J: TRBJ2-2
CDR3: CASRNPAGGPAGELFF
DNA: TGTGCCAGCAGAAACCCAGCGGGGGGGCCCGCCGGGGAGCTGTTTTTT

size: NA
V: TRBV5-1
D: NA
J: TRBJ1-2
CDR3: CASSLEGANYGYTF
DNA: TGCGCCAGCAGCCTGGAGGGGGCTAACTATGGCTACACCTTC

size: many
V: TRBV28
D: TRBD2
J: TRBJ2-2
CDR3: CASSPGLAGRQKTGELFF
DNA: TGTGCCAGCAGTCCCGGACTAGCGGGGCGCCAAAAAACCGGGGAGCTGTTTTTT

size: NA
V: TRBV2
D: TRBD1
J: TRBJ1-5
CDR3: CASSRSGGDNQPQHF
DNA: TGTGCCAGCAGTAGGTCAGGGGGTGACAATCAGCCCCAGCATTTT

size: NA
V: TRBV30
D: TRBD2
J: TRBJ2-1
CDR3: CAWSSGEYNEQFF
DNA: TGTGCCTGGAGTAGCGGGGAGTACAATGAGCAGTTCTTC

size: few
V: TRBV2
D: TRBD2
J: TRBJ2-1
CDR3: CASKGLAGAYNEQFF
DNA: TGTGCCAGTAAAGGACTAGCGGGGGCTTACAATGAGCAGTTCTTC

size: once
V: TRBV21-1
D: NA
J: TRBJ2-2
CDR3: CASSNPDGKNTGELFF
DNA: TGTGCCAGCAGCAATCCAGACGGGAAGAACACCGGGGAGCTGTTTTTT

size: NA
V: TRBV4-1
D: NA
J: TRBJ1-1
CDR3: CASSQEGRYTEAFF
DNA: TGCGCCAGCAGCCAAGAGGGGCGCTACACTGAAGCTTTCTTT

size: NA
V: TRBV5-1
D: NA
J: TRBJ1-1
CDR3: CASSLGAGAVNTEAFF
DNA: TGCGCCAGCAGCTTGGGGGCGGGGGCGGTGAACACTGAAGCTTTCTTT

size: few
V: TRBV11-3
D: TRBD2
J: TRBJ2-2
CDR3: CASSLGSGGTGELFF
DNA: TGTGCCAGCAGCTTGGGTAGCGGGGGCACCGGGGAGCTGTTTTTT

size: NA
V: TRBV14
D: TRBD1
J: TRBJ1-3
CDR3: CASSQVIWTGGGNTIYF
DNA: TGTGCCAGCAGCCAAGTAATTTGGACAGGGGGCGGAAACACCATATATTTT

size: NA
V: TRBV7-9
D: NA
J: TRBJ2-5
CDR3: CASSFTLQGIQKETQYF
DNA: TGTGCCAGCAGCTTTACTCTCCAGGGGATACAAAAAGAGACCCAGTACTTC

size: NA
V: TRBV6-6
D: NA
J: TRBJ1-2
CDR3: CASSYGGNPFYGYTF
DNA: TGTGCCAGCAGTTACGGAGGGAACCCTTTCTATGGCTACACCTTC

size: once
V: TRBV6-1
D: TRBD1
J: TRBJ1-5
CDR3: CASSTGAQRNQPQHF
DNA: TGTGCCAGCAGTACAGGGGCGCAGAGAAATCAGCCCCAGCATTTT

size: few
V: TRBV5-6
D: NA
J: TRBJ1-1
CDR3: CASSYPLLNTEAFF
DNA: TGTGCCAGCAGCTATCCCCTATTGAACACTGAAGCTTTCTTT

size: NA
V: TRBV6-4
D: NA
J: TRBJ2-6
CDR3: CASSDSGGAGANVLTF
DNA: TGTGCCAGCAGTGACTCTGGGGGCGCTGGGGCCAACGTCCTGACTTTC

size: NA
V: TRBV7-9
D: TRBD1
J: TRBJ1-6
CDR3: CASTTQGLDNSPLHF
DNA: TGTGCCAGCACCACACAGGGGTTGGATAATTCACCCCTCCACTTT

size: NA
V: TRBV25-1
D: TRBD1
J: TRBJ2-5
CDR3: CASSESVDRVWETQYF
DNA: TGTGCCAGCAGTGAATCCGTGGACAGGGTTTGGGAGACCCAGTACTTC

size: NA
V: TRBV11-2
D: NA
J: TRBJ1-3
CDR3: CASSLDLAGPSGNTIYF
DNA: TGTGCCAGCAGCTTAGATCTGGCAGGGCCCTCTGGAAACACCATATATTTT

size: NA
V: TRBV2
D: NA
J: TRBJ1-3
CDR3: CASSARGSGNTIYF
DNA: TGTGCCAGCAGTGCCAGGGGATCTGGAAACACCATATATTTT

size: NA
V: TRBV25-1
D: NA
J: TRBJ2-3
CDR3: CASSDSAGVNTDTQYF
DNA: TGTGCCAGCAGTGACTCGGCCGGGGTCAACACAGATACGCAGTATTTT

size: once
V: TRBV2
D: NA
J: TRBJ1-3
CDR3: CASSRDSISGNTIYF
DNA: TGTGCCAGCAGTCGCGACAGTATCTCTGGAAACACCATATATTTT

size: NA
V: TRBV6-4
D: TRBD1
J: TRBJ1-5
CDR3: CARGDRADNQPQHF
DNA: TGTGCCAGGGGGGACAGGGCGGATAATCAGCCCCAGCATTTT